This T cell receptor beta chain was recorded in a study of Graves' ophthalmopathy and Graves' hyperthyroidism. About the research overall: Pretreatment peripheral blood was obtained at initial diagnosis. Points from the study as a whole: Most expanded clonotypes from thyroid (those above 0.001 frequency) were also found in blood.

Other autoimmune diseases, uncontrolled infections, pregnancy or lactation led to the exclusion of patients. The CDR3 spans 13 residues. The V end lost 5 bases, the J end lost 6 bases, and 13 bases lay between the germline ends. Looked up from germline, CDR1 is PRHDT and CDR2 is FYEKMQ (reference sequence). The study amplified TCR beta CDR3 regions using RNA transcripts. HTBI primers primed a first-round RT-PCR, and a second-round multiplex PCR followed. In TCRdb, the multiplex PCR reads were re-called with MiXCR into one record per CDR3 protein. The sample consists of approximately 210,000 distinct CDR3 sequences, roughly 21% of them appearing once. In regard to this clonotype: Its antigen remains unknown.

Sequencing was performed on peripheral blood. This receptor was taken from a woman aged 45-60 years with Graves' ophthalmopathy. The chain links TRBV13 to TRBJ1-1; perhaps TRBD1 as D (6 bases). This chain's CDR3 is CASSTQGRPEAFF. The CDR3 DNA is TGTGCCAGCAGCACACAGGGTCGGCCTGAAGCTTTCTTT. Using reference TRBV13 and TRBJ1-1 for the parts outside the CDR3, the full variable domain is AAGVIQSPRHLIKEKRETATLKCYPIPRHDTVYWYQQGPGQDPQFLISFYEKMQSDKGSIPDRFSAQQFSDYHSELNMSSLELGDSALYFCASSTQGRPEAFFGQGTRLTVV.